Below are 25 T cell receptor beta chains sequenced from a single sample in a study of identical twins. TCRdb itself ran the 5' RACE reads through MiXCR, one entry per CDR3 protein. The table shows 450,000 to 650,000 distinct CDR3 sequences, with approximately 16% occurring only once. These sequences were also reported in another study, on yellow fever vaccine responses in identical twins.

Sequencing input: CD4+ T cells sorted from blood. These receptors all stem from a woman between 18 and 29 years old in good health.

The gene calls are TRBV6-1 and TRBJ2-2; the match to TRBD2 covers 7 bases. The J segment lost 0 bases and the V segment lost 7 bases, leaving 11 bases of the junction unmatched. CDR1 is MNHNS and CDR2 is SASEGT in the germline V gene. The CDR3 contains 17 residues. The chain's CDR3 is CASKEEGSGPNTGELFF. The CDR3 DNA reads TGTGCCAGCAAAGAAGAGGGTAGCGGGCCGAACACCGGGGAGCTGTTTTTT.

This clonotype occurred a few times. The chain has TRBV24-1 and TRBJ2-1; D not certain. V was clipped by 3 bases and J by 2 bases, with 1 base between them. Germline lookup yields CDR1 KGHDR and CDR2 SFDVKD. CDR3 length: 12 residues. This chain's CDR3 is CATSDPYNEQFF. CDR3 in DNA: TGTGCCACCAGTGATCCCTACAATGAGCAGTTCTTC.

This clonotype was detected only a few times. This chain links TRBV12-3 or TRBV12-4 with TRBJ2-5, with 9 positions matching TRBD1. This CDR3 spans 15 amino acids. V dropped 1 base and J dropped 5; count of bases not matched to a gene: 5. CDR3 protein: CASSLGDRAAETQYF. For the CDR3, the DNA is TGTGCCAGCAGTTTAGGGGACAGGGCTGCGGAGACCCAGTACTTC.

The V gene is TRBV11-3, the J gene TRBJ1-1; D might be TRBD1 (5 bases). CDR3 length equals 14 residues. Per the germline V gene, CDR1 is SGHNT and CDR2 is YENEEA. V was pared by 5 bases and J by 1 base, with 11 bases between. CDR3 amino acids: CASSKGPGNTEAFF. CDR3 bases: TGTGCCAGCAGCAAGGGGCCAGGGAACACTGAAGCTTTCTTT.

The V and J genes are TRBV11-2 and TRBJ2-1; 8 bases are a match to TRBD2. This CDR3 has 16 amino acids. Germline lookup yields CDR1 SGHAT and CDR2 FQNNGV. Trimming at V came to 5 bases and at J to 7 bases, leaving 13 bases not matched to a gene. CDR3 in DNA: TGTGCCAGCAGCCGCCCGTTTGCGGGGGGTGTGAATGAGCAGTTCTTC. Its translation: CASSRPFAGGVNEQFF.

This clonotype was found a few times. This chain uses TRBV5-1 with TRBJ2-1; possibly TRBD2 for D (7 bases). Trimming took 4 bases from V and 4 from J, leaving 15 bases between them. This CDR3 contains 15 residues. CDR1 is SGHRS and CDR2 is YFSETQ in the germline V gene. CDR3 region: CASSGGGEAYNEQFF. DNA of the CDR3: TGCGCCAGCAGCGGAGGGGGGGAGGCATACAATGAGCAGTTCTTC.

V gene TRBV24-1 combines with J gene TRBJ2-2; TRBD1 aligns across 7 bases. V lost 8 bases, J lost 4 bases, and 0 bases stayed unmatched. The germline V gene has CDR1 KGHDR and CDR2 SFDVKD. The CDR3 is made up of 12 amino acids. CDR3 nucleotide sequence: TGTGCCACCAACAGGGGCACCGGGGAGCTGTTTTTT. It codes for CATNRGTGELFF.

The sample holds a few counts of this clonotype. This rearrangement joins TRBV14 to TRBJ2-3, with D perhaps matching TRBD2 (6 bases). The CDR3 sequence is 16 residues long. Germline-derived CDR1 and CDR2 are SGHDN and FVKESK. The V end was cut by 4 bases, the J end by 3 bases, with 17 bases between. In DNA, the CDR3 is TGTGCCAGCAGCCTCAGGCCGGGAGTTCGGACAGATACGCAGTATTTT. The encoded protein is CASSLRPGVRTDTQYF.

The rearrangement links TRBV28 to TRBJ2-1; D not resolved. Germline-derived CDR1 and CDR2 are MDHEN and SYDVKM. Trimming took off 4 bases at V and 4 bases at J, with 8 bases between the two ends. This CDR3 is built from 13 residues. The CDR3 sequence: CASSSIPYNEQFF. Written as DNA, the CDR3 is TGTGCCAGCAGTTCAATACCGTACAATGAGCAGTTCTTC. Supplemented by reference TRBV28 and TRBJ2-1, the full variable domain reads DVKVTQSSRYLVKRTGEKVFLECVQDMDHENMFWYRQDPGLGLRLIYFSYDVKMKEKGDIPEGYSVSREKKERFSLILESASTNQTSMYLCASSSIPYNEQFFGPGTRLTVL.

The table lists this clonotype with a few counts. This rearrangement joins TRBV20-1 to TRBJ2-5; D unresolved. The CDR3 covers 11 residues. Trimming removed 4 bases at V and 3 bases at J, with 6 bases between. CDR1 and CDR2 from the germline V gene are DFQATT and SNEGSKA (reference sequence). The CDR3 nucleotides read TGCAGTGCTAAGCTGGAAGAGACCCAGTACTTC. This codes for CSAKLEETQYF.

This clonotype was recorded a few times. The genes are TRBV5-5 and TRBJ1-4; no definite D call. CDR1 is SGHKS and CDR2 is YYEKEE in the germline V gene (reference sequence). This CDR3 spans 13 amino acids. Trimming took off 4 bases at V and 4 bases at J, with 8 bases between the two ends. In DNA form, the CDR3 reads TGTGCCAGCAGCCCCGGTGATAATGAAAAACTGTTTTTT. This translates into CASSPGDNEKLFF.

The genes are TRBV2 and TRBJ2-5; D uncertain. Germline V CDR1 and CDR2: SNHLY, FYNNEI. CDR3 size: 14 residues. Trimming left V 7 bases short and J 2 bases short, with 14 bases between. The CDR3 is CASTSEQIQETQYF. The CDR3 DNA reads TGTGCCAGCACCTCGGAACAGATACAAGAGACCCAGTACTTC.

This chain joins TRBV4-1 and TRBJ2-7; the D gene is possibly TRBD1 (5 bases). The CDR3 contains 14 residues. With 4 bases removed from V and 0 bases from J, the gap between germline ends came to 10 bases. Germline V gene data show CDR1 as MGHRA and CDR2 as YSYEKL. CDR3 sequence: CASSRHDSSYEQYV. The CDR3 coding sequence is TGCGCCAGCAGCCGTCATGACAGCTCCTACGAGCAGTACGTC.

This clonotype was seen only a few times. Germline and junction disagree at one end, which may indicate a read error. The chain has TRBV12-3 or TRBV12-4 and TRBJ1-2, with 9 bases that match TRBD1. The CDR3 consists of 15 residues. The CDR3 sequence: CASSLNRGLNYCYTF. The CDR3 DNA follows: TGTGCCAGCAGTTTGAACAGGGGGCTTAACTATTGCTACACCTTC.

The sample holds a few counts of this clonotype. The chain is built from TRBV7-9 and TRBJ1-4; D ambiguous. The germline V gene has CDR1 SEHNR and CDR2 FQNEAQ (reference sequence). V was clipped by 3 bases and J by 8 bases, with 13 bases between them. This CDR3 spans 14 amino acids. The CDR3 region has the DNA TGTGCCAGCAGCTTTCCAGGATCAAAAGAAAAACTGTTTTTT. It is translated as CASSFPGSKEKLFF.

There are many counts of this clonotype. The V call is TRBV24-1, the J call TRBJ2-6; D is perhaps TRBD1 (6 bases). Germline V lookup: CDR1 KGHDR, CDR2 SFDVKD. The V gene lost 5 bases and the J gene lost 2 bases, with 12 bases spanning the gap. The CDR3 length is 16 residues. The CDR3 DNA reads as TGTGCCACCAGTGGTGCAGGGGTTGCTGGGGCCAACGTCCTGACTTTC. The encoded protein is CATSGAGVAGANVLTF.

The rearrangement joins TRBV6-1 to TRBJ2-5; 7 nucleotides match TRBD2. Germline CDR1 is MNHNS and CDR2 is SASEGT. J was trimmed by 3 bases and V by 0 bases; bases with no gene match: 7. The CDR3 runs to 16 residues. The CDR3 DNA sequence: TGTGCCAGCAGTGAAGCAACGTGGCTAGCGGAAGAGACCCAGTACTTC. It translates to CASSEATWLAEETQYF.

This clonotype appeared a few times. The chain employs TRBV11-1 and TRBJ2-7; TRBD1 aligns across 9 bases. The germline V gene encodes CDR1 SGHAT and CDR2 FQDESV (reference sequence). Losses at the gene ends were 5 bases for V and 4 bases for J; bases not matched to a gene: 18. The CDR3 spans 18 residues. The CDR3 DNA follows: TGTGCCAGCAGCCCCTATATTGGTGGGACAGGGACGAGGTACGAGCAGTACTTC. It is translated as CASSPYIGGTGTRYEQYF.

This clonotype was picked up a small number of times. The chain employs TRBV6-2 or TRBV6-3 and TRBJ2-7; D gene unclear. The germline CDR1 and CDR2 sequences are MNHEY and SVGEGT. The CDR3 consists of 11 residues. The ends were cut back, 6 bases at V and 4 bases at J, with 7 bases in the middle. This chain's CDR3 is CASRYFYEQYF. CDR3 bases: TGTGCCAGCAGATATTTTTACGAGCAGTACTTC.

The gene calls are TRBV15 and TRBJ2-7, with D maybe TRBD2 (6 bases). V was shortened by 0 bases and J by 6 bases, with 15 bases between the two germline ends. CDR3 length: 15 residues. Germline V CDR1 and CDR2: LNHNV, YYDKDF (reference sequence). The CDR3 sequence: CATSRDLGGGREQYF. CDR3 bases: TGTGCCACCAGCAGAGATTTGGGAGGAGGGCGCGAGCAGTACTTC.

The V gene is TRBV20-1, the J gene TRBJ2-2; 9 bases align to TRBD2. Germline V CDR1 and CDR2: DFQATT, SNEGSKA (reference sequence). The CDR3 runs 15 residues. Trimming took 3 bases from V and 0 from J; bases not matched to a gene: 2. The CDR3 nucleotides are TGCAGTGCTAGCGCGGGGGGGCCGAACACCGGGGAGCTGTTTTTT. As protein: CSASAGGPNTGELFF.

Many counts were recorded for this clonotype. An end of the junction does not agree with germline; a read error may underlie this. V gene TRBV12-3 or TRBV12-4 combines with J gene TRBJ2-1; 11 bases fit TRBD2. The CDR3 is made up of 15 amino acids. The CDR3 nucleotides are TGTGCCAGCAGTCTAGCGGGGGGCCAATACAATGAGCAGTTCTTC. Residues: CASSLAGGQYNEQFF.

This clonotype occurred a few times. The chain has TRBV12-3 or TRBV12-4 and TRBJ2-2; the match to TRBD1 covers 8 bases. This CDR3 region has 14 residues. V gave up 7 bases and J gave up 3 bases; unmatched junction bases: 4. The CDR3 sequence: CASMDRVDTGELFF. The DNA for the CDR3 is TGTGCCAGCATGGACAGGGTGGACACCGGGGAGCTGTTTTTT.

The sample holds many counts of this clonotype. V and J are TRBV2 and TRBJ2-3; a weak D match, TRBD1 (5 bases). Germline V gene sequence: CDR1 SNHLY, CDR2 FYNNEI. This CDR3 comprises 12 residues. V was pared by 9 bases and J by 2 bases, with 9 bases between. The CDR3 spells CARTTDTDTQYF. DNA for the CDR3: TGTGCCAGAACGACAGACACAGATACGCAGTATTTT.

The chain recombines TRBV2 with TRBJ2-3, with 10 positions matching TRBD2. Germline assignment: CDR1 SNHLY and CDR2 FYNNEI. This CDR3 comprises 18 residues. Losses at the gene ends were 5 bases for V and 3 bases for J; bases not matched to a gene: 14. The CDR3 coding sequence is TGTGCCAGCAGTCCCCCAGCGGGAGGGCCGGTGCGAACAGATACGCAGTATTTT. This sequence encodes CASSPPAGGPVRTDTQYF.